This entry concerns a single T cell receptor beta chain. The antigen remains unidentified. The use of a sample-barcoded 5' primer and a J-beta primer mix characterized a second PCR of roughly 7 to 12 cycles. A tag from a template-switch adaptor with 12 random nucleotides marked each cDNA molecule. Each CDR3 protein gets one entry after TCRdb re-called the 5' RACE reads with MiXCR. This table holds around 800,000 distinct CDR3 sequences, roughly 25% found once. This sample is part of a study of blood T cells in healthy people across ages. Study background: Researchers report that template switching captured about one barcoded beta molecule per two T cells. Notes on the study in general: When one million T cells were used, diversity estimates were thought to be underestimates.

The V and J ends lost 4 bases and 0 bases, in that order; junction bases with no gene match: 3. The length of the CDR3 is 15 residues. Germline loops: CDR1 SGHRS, CDR2 YFSETQ. These data also featured in a second study, about T cells of mothers and their children. In that study: The sample comes from fewer than 10 healthy Caucasian donors: mothers and children.

The TCR sequence derives from a boy between 5 and 17 years old in good health. This chain connects TRBV5-1 to TRBJ1-3, with TRBD1 identical over 8 bases. The sample was blood. CDR3 loop: CASSVGQASGNTIYF. The DNA for the CDR3 is TGCGCCAGCAGCGTGGGACAGGCCTCTGGAAACACCATATATTTT. Full variable domain (remainder filled in from reference TRBV5-1 and TRBJ1-3): KAGVTQTPRYLIKTRGQQVTLSCSPISGHRSVSWYQQTPGQGLQFLFEYFSETQRNKGNFPGRFSGRQFSNSRSEMNVSTLELGDSALYLCASSVGQASGNTIYFGEGSWLTVV.